These T cell receptor beta chains were read from a single sample in a study of T cell clones after liver transplantation. Using immunoSEQ multiplex PCR, the repertoire was profiled, and TCRdb retains in-frame clones only, with some absent. The table lists about 68,000 clones, around 92% of them singletons, with approximately 1% in the top ten. The source material was CD4+ T cells from blood, sampled around 25 months after liver transplant. Receptor source: a human patient who received a liver transplant. Some of these T cells may belong to the graft donor. CDR3s include the opening cysteine and the closing phenylalanine or tryptophan. Fields, in order: J gene, V gene, D gene, CDR3 protein. The D gene is left open where the match is weak.

TRBJ2-2 | TRBV9 | NA | CASSGGTRRNTGELFF
TRBJ2-7 | TRBV19 | NA | CASSPPGGAYEQYF
TRBJ1-3 | TRBV7-3 | NA | CASSLTGDTGNTIYF
TRBJ1-1 | TRBV2 | NA | CASSDPRGTEAFF
TRBJ2-5 | TRBV5-4 | NA | CASSLAGRVIETQYF
TRBJ2-1 | TRBV19 | TRBD1 | CASSIPGQGNNEQFF
TRBJ2-7 | TRBV6-1 | TRBD2 | CASSLAGVEQYF
TRBJ1-3 | TRBV28 | NA | CASSPRTVGNTIYF
TRBJ1-4 | TRBV30 | TRBD1 | CAWSVRGQGDEKLFF
TRBJ2-1 | TRBV2 | NA | CASSEQGLYNEQFF
TRBJ2-1 | TRBV2 | NA | CASNSRENEQFF
TRBJ2-7 | TRBV6-4 | NA | CASKGLRSYEQYF